The 22 T cell receptor beta chains below come from one sample, sequenced in a study of blood T cell repertoires in COVID-19. Repertoires were generated with immunoSEQ multiplex PCR, while TCRdb's copy carries only in-frame clones and drops some. The data contain roughly 120,000 clones, roughly 90% of them singletons. Source material: peripheral blood. These receptors all come from a man over 45 with COVID-19, enrolled during active disease.

V and J are TRBV28 and TRBJ1-1; D ambiguous. This CDR3 is 14 amino acids long. Germline CDR1 MDHEN, CDR2 SYDVKM. Trimming removed 5 bases from V and 4 bases from J, with 14 bases in between. This chain's CDR3 is CASSLPRLGTEAFF. Written as DNA, the CDR3 is TGTGCCAGCAGTCTGCCGAGGTTAGGCACTGAAGCTTTCTTT.

The gene calls are TRBV5-1 and TRBJ2-5, with a tentative D call TRBD2 (5 bases). The CDR3 runs to 15 residues. V was cut by 0 bases and J by 3 bases, with 12 bases left in between. Germline V gene data show CDR1 as SGHRS and CDR2 as YFSETQ. The CDR3 protein is CASSLGADFKETQYF. Here the CDR3 DNA reads TGCGCCAGCAGCTTGGGAGCGGATTTTAAAGAGACCCAGTACTTC.

The chain links TRBV7-9 to TRBJ1-3; 7 positions match TRBD1. The CDR3 is 13 residues long. With 3 bases clipped from V and 4 bases from J, the junction kept 0 bases outside the gene matches. From germline, CDR1 is SEHNR and CDR2 FQNEAQ (reference sequence). In DNA form, the CDR3 reads TGTGCCAGCAGCTTGGGACAGGGAAACACCATATATTTT. Its translation: CASSLGQGNTIYF.

The rearrangement links TRBV28 to TRBJ2-6, with 7 bases that match TRBD2. The CDR3 has 18 residues. V shed 3 bases, J shed 0 bases, and the junction held 8 bases outside the gene matches. CDR1 is MDHEN and CDR2 is SYDVKM in the germline V gene. The CDR3 sequence is CASSFSREGASGANVLTF. CDR3 in DNA: TGTGCCAGCAGTTTTTCGAGGGAGGGTGCCTCTGGGGCCAACGTCCTGACTTTC.

The CDR3 loop is CASSVEASGDVEETQYF. The CDR3 nucleotides read TGTGCCAGCAGCGTAGAGGCTAGCGGGGACGTGGAAGAGACCCAGTACTTC. V and J are TRBV9 and TRBJ2-5, with 9 bases that match TRBD2. The CDR3 has 17 amino acids. Losses at the gene ends were 0 bases for V and 3 bases for J; bases not matched to a gene: 9. CDR1 is SGDLS, CDR2 YYNGEE, per germline.

V gene TRBV27 combines with J gene TRBJ1-5; 8 bases are shared with TRBD1. In germline, CDR1 is MNHEY, CDR2 SMNVEV (reference sequence). The CDR3 extends over 14 amino acids. V was clipped by 6 bases and J by 4 bases; unmatched bases: 5. The CDR3 DNA reads TGTGCCAGCAGCAGGGACAGGTCAAATCAGCCCCAGCATTTT. Translated: CASSRDRSNQPQHF.

The CDR3 nucleotides read TGTGCCAGCTCACCCCAGGGGACGGCCCAAGAGACCCAGTACTTC. This codes for CASSPQGTAQETQYF. V usage is TRBV18 and J usage is TRBJ2-5; possible D gene TRBD1, 6 bases. V was trimmed by 3 bases and J by 1 base, leaving 12 bases between them. This CDR3 is 15 amino acids long. Germline-derived CDR1 and CDR2 are KGHSH and LQKENI.

The gene calls are TRBV14 and TRBJ2-2, with TRBD1 matching 12 bases. CDR1 is SGHDN, CDR2 FVKESK, per germline. The V gene end was trimmed by 0 bases and the J gene end by 5 bases; junction bases not matched to a gene: 4. There are 17 residues in the CDR3. DNA for the CDR3: TGTGCCAGCAGCCAAGAGGGACAGGGGGCCAAGACCGGGGAGCTGTTTTTT. This encodes CASSQEGQGAKTGELFF.

This chain links TRBV19 with TRBJ2-1, with D unclear. Deletions cut 1 base from V and 9 bases from J, with 16 bases between. The CDR3 is 15 residues long. The germline V gene has CDR1 LNHDA and CDR2 SQIVND (reference sequence). The CDR3 coding sequence is TGTGCCAGTAGTATAGGAGGTGGCGGCTTGAGTGAGCAGTTCTTC. Encoded protein: CASSIGGGGLSEQFF. Full variable domain (remainder filled in from reference TRBV19 and TRBJ2-1): DGGITQSPKYLFRKEGQNVTLSCEQNLNHDAMYWYRQDPGQGLRLIYYSQIVNDFQKGDIAEGYSVSREKKESFPLTVTSAQKNPTAFYLCASSIGGGGLSEQFFGPGTRLTVL.

This chain connects TRBV10-3 to TRBJ2-3; a weak D match, TRBD2 (6 bases). V was cut by 7 bases and J by 3 bases, with 11 bases left in between. The CDR3 totals 13 residues. Germline V gene data show CDR1 as ENHRY and CDR2 as SYGVKD. Written as DNA, the CDR3 is TGTGCCATCAAAGCGACTAGTACAGATACGCAGTATTTT. Translation gives CAIKATSTDTQYF.

The gene calls are TRBV4-3 and TRBJ1-6, with D unclear. The CDR3 length is 14 residues. V shed 0 bases and J shed 10 bases, with 10 bases lying between them. The germline V gene encodes CDR1 LGHNA and CDR2 YSLEER. CDR3 sequence: CASSQETRRSPLHF. Here the CDR3 DNA reads TGCGCCAGCAGCCAAGAAACCCGCAGGTCACCCCTCCACTTT.

The chain employs TRBV5-4 and TRBJ1-1; 7 positions match TRBD1. CDR1 and CDR2 (germline): SGHNT, YYREEE (reference sequence). With V trimmed by 0 bases and J by 10 bases, 6 bases remained unmatched. The CDR3 totals 13 residues. CDR3 amino acids: CASSLGQGEVAFF. The CDR3, as DNA: TGTGCCAGCAGCTTGGGGCAGGGGGAGGTAGCTTTCTTT. Full variable domain (rest looked up from reference TRBV5-4 and TRBJ1-1): ETGVTQSPTHLIKTRGQQVTLRCSSQSGHNTVSWYQQALGQGPQFIFQYYREEENGRGNFPPRFSGLQFPNYSSELNVNALELDDSALYLCASSLGQGEVAFFGQGTRLTVV.

The rearrangement joins TRBV12-5 to TRBJ2-2, with 9 bases that match TRBD2. Germline CDR1 reads LGHNT; CDR2 reads FRNRAP. V lost 3 bases, J lost 4 bases, and 6 bases stayed unmatched. There are 16 residues in the CDR3. DNA for the CDR3: TGTGCTAGTGGTTTCGTCCTAGCGGGACTCACCGGGGAGCTGTTTTTT. Its translation is CASGFVLAGLTGELFF.

The V call is TRBV30, the J call TRBJ1-1; D possibly corresponds to TRBD1 (5 bases). Germline-derived CDR1 and CDR2 are GTSNPN and SVGIG (reference sequence). CDR3 length equals 12 residues. V was clipped by 5 bases and J by 3 bases, with 10 bases between them. CDR3: CAWSSGDTEAFF. The CDR3 DNA reads as TGTGCCTGGTCCTCGGGGGACACTGAAGCTTTCTTT.

V gene TRBV29-1 combines with J gene TRBJ2-5, with 11 bases matching TRBD2. The CDR3 runs 14 residues. After removal of 5 bases from V and 2 bases from J, the junction contained 4 bases not matched to a gene. Germline V CDR1 and CDR2: SQVTM, ANQGSEA. DNA of the CDR3: TGCAGCGTTTCCGGGACTAGCGGACAAGAGACCCAGTACTTC. It specifies CSVSGTSGQETQYF. The complete variable domain, with remaining parts taken from reference TRBV29-1 and TRBJ2-5, reads SAVISQKPSRDICQRGTSLTIQCQVDSQVTMMFWYRQQPGQSLTLIATANQGSEATYESGFVIDKFPISRPNLTFSTLTVSNMSPEDSSIYLCSVSGTSGQETQYFGPGTRLLVL.

In this sample, this clone turned up once. The chain carries TRBV9 and TRBJ2-2, with TRBD1 matching 9 bases. The length of the CDR3 is 14 residues. CDR1 is SGDLS, CDR2 YYNGEE, per germline. Trimming cost V 6 bases and J 4 bases; bases outside gene matches: 4. CDR3 region: CASNRGQGTGELFF. The CDR3 DNA sequence: TGTGCCAGCAACAGGGGGCAGGGCACCGGGGAGCTGTTTTTT. Full variable domain (outside the CDR3, taken from reference TRBV9 and TRBJ2-2): DSGVTQTPKHLITATGQRVTLRCSPRSGDLSVYWYQQSLDQGLQFLIQYYNGEERAKGNILERFSAQQFPDLHSELNLSSLELGDSALYFCASNRGQGTGELFFGEGSRLTVL.

The chain is built from TRBV5-1 and TRBJ2-3; TRBD2 is a possible D gene (5 bases). From germline, CDR1 is SGHRS and CDR2 YFSETQ. Trimming left V 0 bases short and J 1 base short, with 12 bases between. The CDR3 loop spans 16 amino acids. The chain's CDR3 is CASSLAPSRGTDTQYF. The CDR3 DNA reads TGCGCCAGCAGCTTGGCGCCTTCGCGGGGCACAGATACGCAGTATTTT.

The V and J genes are TRBV19 and TRBJ1-1; TRBD1 aligns across 7 bases. Germline assignment: CDR1 LNHDA and CDR2 SQIVND (reference sequence). The CDR3 spans 14 residues. With 1 base clipped from V and 3 bases from J, the junction kept 2 bases outside the gene matches. CDR3 nucleotides: TGTGCCAGTAGTATAGCTGGGACAGACACTGAAGCTTTCTTT. Protein: CASSIAGTDTEAFF.

The gene calls are TRBV19 and TRBJ2-1; TRBD2 agrees at 14 bases. V lost 1 base to trimming and J lost 0 bases; unmatched junction nucleotides: 5. The CDR3 is made up of 19 amino acids. Germline CDR1 LNHDA, CDR2 SQIVND (reference sequence). CDR3 sequence reads: CASSIVGTSGRSSYNEQFF. Here the CDR3 DNA reads TGTGCCAGTAGTATAGTGGGGACTAGCGGGAGAAGCTCCTACAATGAGCAGTTCTTC.

V is TRBV7-3 and J is TRBJ2-1, with 13 positions matching TRBD2. The germline gives CDR1 SGHTA, CDR2 FQGTGA. The V gene end was trimmed by 5 bases and the J gene end by 4 bases; junction bases not matched to a gene: 14. There are 19 residues in the CDR3. CDR3 sequence: CASSQQGLAGIGPYNEQFF. In DNA, the CDR3 is TGTGCCAGCAGCCAACAGGGACTAGCGGGGATAGGGCCTTACAATGAGCAGTTCTTC.

The rearrangement uses TRBV7-9 and TRBJ2-3; the match to TRBD2 covers 10 bases. Germline CDR1 and CDR2: SEHNR and FQNEAQ (reference sequence). There are 15 residues in the CDR3. The ends lost 8 bases at V and 2 bases at J; junction bases unmatched: 7. Here the CDR3 reads CASFRTSGPTDTQYF. In nucleotides, the CDR3 is TGTGCCAGCTTCCGGACTAGCGGCCCCACAGATACGCAGTATTTT.

The chain recombines TRBV5-5 with TRBJ2-3, with D perhaps TRBD2 (5 bases). V was clipped by 0 bases and J by 8 bases, with 10 bases between them. Germline CDR1 and CDR2: SGHKS and YYEKEE (reference sequence). The CDR3 has 13 residues. The CDR3 region is CASSLEEGSTQYF. The CDR3 region has the DNA TGTGCCAGCAGCTTGGAAGAAGGGAGTACGCAGTATTTT.